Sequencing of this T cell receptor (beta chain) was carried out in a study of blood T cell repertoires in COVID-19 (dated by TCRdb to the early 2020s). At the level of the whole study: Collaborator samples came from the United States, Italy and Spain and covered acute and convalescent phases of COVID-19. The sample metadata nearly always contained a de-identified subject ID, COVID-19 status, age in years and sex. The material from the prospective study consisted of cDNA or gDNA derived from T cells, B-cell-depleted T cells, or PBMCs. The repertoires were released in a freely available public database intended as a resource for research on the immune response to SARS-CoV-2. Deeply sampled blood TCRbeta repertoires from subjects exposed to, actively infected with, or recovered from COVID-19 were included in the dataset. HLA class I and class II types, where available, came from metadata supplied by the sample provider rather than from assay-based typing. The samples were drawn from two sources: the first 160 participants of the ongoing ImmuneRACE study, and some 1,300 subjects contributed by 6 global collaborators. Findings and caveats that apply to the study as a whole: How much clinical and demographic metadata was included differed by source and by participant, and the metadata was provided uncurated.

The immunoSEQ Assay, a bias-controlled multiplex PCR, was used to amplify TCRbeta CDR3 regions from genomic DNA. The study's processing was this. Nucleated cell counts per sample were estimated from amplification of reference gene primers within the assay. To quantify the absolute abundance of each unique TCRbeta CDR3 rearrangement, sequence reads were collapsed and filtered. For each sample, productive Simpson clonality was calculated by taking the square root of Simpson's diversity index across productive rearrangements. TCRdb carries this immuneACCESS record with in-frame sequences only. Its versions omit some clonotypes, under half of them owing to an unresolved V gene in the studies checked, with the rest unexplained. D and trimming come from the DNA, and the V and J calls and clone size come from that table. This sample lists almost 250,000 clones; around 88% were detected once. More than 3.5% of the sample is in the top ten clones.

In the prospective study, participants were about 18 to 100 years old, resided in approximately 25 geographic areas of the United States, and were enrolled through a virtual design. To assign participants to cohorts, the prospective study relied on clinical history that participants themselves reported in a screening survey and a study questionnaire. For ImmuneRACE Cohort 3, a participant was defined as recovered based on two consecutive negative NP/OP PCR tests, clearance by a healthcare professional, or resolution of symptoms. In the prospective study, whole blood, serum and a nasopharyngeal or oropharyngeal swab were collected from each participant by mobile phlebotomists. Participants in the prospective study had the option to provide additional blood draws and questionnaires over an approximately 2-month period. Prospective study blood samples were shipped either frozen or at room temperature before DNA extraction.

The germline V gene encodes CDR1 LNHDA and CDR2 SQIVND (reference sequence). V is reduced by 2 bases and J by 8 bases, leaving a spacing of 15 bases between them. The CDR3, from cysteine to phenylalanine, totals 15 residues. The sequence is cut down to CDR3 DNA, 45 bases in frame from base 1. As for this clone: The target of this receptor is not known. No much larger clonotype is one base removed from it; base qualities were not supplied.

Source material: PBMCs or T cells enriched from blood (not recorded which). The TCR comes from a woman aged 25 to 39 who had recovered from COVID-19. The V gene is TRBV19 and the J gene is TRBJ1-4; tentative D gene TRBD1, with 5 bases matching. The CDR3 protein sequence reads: CASSILRQGNEKLFF. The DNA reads TGTGCCAGTAGTATACTTCGGCAGGGAAACGAAAAACTGTTTTTT.